Listed below are T cell receptor beta chains from one sample, sequenced in a study of blood T cell repertoires in COVID-19. Generated by immunoSEQ multiplex PCR, the TCRdb table keeps only in-frame clones and is missing some. The sample consists of 150,000 to 200,000 clones, around 85% of them appearing once. Sample: peripheral blood. The source of these receptors is an elderly man with COVID-19, enrolled during active disease. CDR3s include the opening cysteine and the closing phenylalanine or tryptophan. Each record gives: V gene, J gene, CDR3 protein.

V: TRBV5-1; J: TRBJ1-1; CDR3: CASSLAGRAGAAEAFF
V: TRBV4-2; J: TRBJ1-6; CDR3: CASSQEPSYNSPLHF
V: TRBV5-6; J: TRBJ2-3; CDR3: CASSLATGPTDTQYF
V: TRBV6-5; J: TRBJ2-4; CDR3: CATMQRAAKNIQYF
V: TRBV18; J: TRBJ1-5; CDR3: CASSPRSNQPQHF
V: TRBV7-9; J: TRBJ1-1; CDR3: CASSGDRPNTEAFF
V: TRBV11-1; J: TRBJ2-7; CDR3: CASSSRGQVSYEQYF
V: TRBV5-6; J: TRBJ1-5; CDR3: CASSIRQGWGQPQHF
V: TRBV4-3; J: TRBJ2-3; CDR3: CASSQDLRVTTDTQYF
V: TRBV5-1; J: TRBJ1-1; CDR3: CATTQDLNTEAFF
V: TRBV6-1; J: TRBJ1-6; CDR3: CASSEYGTVNSPLHF
V: TRBV3-1/TRBV3-2; J: TRBJ1-5; CDR3: CASSQGSQGNQPQHF
V: TRBV7-9; J: TRBJ2-7; CDR3: CASSQVVGEQYF
V: TRBV3-1/TRBV3-2; J: TRBJ1-1; CDR3: CASSQPGSKQAFF
V: TRBV7-9; J: TRBJ1-4; CDR3: CASSPTLGHPATNEKLFF
V: TRBV4-2; J: TRBJ1-6; CDR3: CASEQGENSPLHF
V: TRBV7-2; J: TRBJ1-6; CDR3: CASSQRTVYNSPLHF
V: TRBV24-1; J: TRBJ2-5; CDR3: CATGPGLAGGLQETQYF
V: TRBV20-1; J: TRBJ2-3; CDR3: CSASSPGTPSTDTQYF
V: TRBV5-1; J: TRBJ2-1; CDR3: CASSTGTNNEQFF
V: TRBV4-1; J: TRBJ1-1; CDR3: CASSPPTGDTEAFF
V: TRBV6-5; J: TRBJ2-3; CDR3: CASRQVLDTQYF
V: TRBV5-1; J: TRBJ2-1; CDR3: CASSLGDNEQFF
V: TRBV5-1; J: TRBJ2-1; CDR3: CASSFRVPGSSYNEQFF
V: TRBV18; J: TRBJ2-2; CDR3: CASSPMEQLTGELFF
V: TRBV5-1; J: TRBJ1-3; CDR3: CASSEDRGWNTIYF
V: TRBV3-1/TRBV3-2; J: TRBJ2-5; CDR3: CASSRGNQETQYF
V: TRBV3-1/TRBV3-2; J: TRBJ1-5; CDR3: CASSHKGGRGSNQPQHF
V: TRBV7-3; J: TRBJ2-3; CDR3: CASSTQSTDTQYF
V: TRBV19; J: TRBJ2-1; CDR3: CASSTQGAYNEQFF
V: TRBV7-8; J: TRBJ2-1; CDR3: CASSPRTGAYSYNEQFF
V: TRBV5-1; J: TRBJ2-3; CDR3: CASSLGPRTGAGDTQYF
V: TRBV5-1; J: TRBJ1-1; CDR3: CASSSDTSNTEAFF
V: TRBV18; J: TRBJ2-7; CDR3: CASSVGSPAGGLEQYF
V: TRBV6-5; J: TRBJ1-6; CDR3: CASSWTVLNSPLHF
V: TRBV4-3; J: TRBJ2-3; CDR3: CASSRGGRGDTQYF